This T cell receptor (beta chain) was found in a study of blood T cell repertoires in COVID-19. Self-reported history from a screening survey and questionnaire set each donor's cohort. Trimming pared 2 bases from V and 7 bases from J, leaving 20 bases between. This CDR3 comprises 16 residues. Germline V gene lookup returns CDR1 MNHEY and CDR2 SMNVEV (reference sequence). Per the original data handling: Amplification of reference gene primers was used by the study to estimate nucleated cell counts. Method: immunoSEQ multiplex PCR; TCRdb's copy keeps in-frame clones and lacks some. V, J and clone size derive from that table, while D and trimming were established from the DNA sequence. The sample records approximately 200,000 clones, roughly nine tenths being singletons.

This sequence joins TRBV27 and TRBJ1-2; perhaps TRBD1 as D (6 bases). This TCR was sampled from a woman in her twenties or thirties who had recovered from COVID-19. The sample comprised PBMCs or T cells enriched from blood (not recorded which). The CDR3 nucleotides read TGTGCCAGCAGTTTAACCCCACAGGGATTAGTGCGTGGCTACACCTTC. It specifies CASSLTPQGLVRGYTF.